This T cell receptor (beta chain) appears in the sequencing data of a study of blood T cell repertoires in COVID-19 (dated by TCRdb to about 2020). In the study overall: Samples covering the acute and convalescent phases of COVID-19 were provided by collaborators in the United States, Italy and Spain. The material from the prospective study consisted of cDNA or gDNA derived from T cells, B-cell-depleted T cells, or PBMCs. Deeply sampled blood TCRbeta repertoires from subjects exposed to, actively infected with, or recovered from COVID-19 were included in the dataset. The repertoires were made available in a free public database intended to serve as a resource for research on the immune response to SARS-CoV-2. Samples were obtained from the ongoing ImmuneRACE study (first 160 participants) and from about 1,300 subjects provided by 6 global collaborators. Sample metadata almost always included a de-identified subject ID, COVID-19 status, age in years and sex. Where available, HLA class I and class II types were taken from metadata supplied by the sample provider and were not determined by assay-based typing.

Points on this clone: The antigen it binds to is not known. Base qualities are not at hand, and no much larger clone is one base apart.

Here is what the overall study found, with its caveats: The amount of clinical and demographic metadata varied by source and participant and was provided uncurated.

Each collaborating institution followed its own protocols to collect whole blood in K2EDTA tubes. For TCRbeta analysis, collaborators shipped samples in one of three forms: frozen whole blood, isolated PBMCs, or DNA extracted from either of those sample types. Per the germline V gene (reference sequence), LNHDA is the CDR1 and SQIVND is the CDR2. V is reduced by 4 bases and J by 0 bases, leaving a spacing of 13 bases between them. The CDR3, cysteine through phenylalanine, is 16 amino acids long. CDR3 DNA is the only sequence kept; it has 48 bases, read in frame from the first base. The immunoSEQ Assay, a bias-controlled multiplex PCR, was used to amplify TCRbeta CDR3 regions from genomic DNA. The published analysis was carried out like this. Nucleated cell counts per sample were estimated from amplification of reference gene primers within the assay. To quantify the absolute abundance of each unique TCRbeta CDR3 rearrangement, sequence reads were collapsed and filtered. For each sample, productive Simpson clonality was calculated by taking the square root of Simpson's diversity index across productive rearrangements. The source is immuneACCESS, and TCRdb retained only in-frame sequences with V and J called. Part of the clones is not carried over; for the studies checked, unresolved V genes explain less than half of this, and the remainder is unexplained. V and J calls and clone size are as listed in that table; D and trimming were resolved from the DNA. The table for this sample lists 90,000 to 130,000 clones; 82% of them were counted only once. In total, the top ten clones hold 16% of the sample.

The chain links TRBV19 with TRBJ2-4, with TRBD2 perhaps the D gene, on 6 matching bases. The sequenced sample was peripheral blood. This TCR was recovered from a woman aged 60-75 years with acute or convalescent COVID-19. The CDR3: CASSSGRTAAKNIQYF. The DNA sequence reads TGTGCCAGTAGTAGTGGGAGGACTGCAGCCAAAAACATTCAGTACTTC.